This TCR beta chain was sequenced for a study of blood T cells in healthy people across ages. Study context: About one barcoded beta molecule per two T cells was the capture yield of template switching.

The total RNA that was extracted per sample amounted to at least 5 micrograms. This clonotype came up a few times. The second PCR ran roughly 6 to 11 cycles with a sample-barcoded 5' primer and J-beta primers. TCRdb analysed the 5' RACE reads with MiXCR anew, one entry per CDR3 protein. This table holds hundreds of thousands of distinct CDR3 sequences, more than 50% found once. The CDR3 sequence is 16 residues long. The germline V gene encodes CDR1 LGHNA and CDR2 YNFKEQ. V was pared by 1 base and J by 5 bases, with 5 bases of the junction left unmatched. This clonotype originated in a man aged 40-49 years in good health. V and J are TRBV4-2 and TRBJ2-5, with TRBD2 identical over 12 bases. The sequencing sample was made of blood. The CDR3 nucleotides read TGTGCCAGCAGCCAAGCTAGCGGGGGGGCGTGGGAGACCCAGTACTTC. Amino acids: CASSQASGGAWETQYF.